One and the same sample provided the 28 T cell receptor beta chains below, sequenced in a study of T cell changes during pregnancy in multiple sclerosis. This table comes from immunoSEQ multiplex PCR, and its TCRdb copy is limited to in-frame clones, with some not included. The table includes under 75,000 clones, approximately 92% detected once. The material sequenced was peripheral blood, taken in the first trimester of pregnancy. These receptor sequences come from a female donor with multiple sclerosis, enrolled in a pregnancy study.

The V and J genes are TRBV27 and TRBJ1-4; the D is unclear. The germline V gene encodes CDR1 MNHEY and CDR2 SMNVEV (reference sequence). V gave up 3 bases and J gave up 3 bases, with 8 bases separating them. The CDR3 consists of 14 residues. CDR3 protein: CASSFARSNEKLFF. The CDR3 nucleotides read TGTGCCAGCAGTTTCGCCAGATCTAATGAAAAACTGTTTTTT.

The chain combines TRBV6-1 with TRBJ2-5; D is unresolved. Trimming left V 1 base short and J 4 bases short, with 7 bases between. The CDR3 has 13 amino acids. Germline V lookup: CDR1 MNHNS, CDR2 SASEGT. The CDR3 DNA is TGTGCCAGCAGTGAAGTCCAGTCAGAGACCCAGTACTTC. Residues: CASSEVQSETQYF.

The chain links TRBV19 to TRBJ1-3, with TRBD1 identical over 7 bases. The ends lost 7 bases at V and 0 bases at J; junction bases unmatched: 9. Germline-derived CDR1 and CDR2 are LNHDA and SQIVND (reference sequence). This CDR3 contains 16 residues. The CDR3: CASKHADRNSGNTIYF. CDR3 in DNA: TGTGCCAGTAAACACGCGGACAGGAACTCTGGAAACACCATATATTTT.

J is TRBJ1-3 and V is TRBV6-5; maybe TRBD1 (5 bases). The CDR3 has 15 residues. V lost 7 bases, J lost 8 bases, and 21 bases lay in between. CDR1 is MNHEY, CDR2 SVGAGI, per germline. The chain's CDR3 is CASTRSAGQRDTIYF. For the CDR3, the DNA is TGTGCCAGCACCAGATCGGCGGGGCAGCGGGACACCATATATTTT.

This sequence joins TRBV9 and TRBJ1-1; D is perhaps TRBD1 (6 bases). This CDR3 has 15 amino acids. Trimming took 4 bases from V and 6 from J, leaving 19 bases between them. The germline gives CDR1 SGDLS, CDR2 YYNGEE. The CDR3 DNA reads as TGTGCCAGCAGCTTCCTGACAGGCAAAGGGGCTGAAGCTTTCTTT. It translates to CASSFLTGKGAEAFF. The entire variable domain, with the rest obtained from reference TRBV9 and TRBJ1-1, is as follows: DSGVTQTPKHLITATGQRVTLRCSPRSGDLSVYWYQQSLDQGLQFLIQYYNGEERAKGNILERFSAQQFPDLHSELNLSSLELGDSALYFCASSFLTGKGAEAFFGQGTRLTVV.

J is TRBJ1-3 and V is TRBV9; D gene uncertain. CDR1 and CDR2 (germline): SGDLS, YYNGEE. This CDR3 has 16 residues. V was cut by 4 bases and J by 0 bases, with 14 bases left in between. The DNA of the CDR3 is TGTGCCAGCAGCCCCCGGGCGGAGGCCTCTGGAAACACCATATATTTT. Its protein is CASSPRAEASGNTIYF.

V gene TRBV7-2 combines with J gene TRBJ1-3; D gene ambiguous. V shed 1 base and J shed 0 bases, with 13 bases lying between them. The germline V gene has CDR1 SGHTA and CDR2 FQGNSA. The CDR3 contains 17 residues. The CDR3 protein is CASSLEGTRGSGNTIYF. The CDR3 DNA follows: TGTGCCAGCAGCTTAGAGGGCACTCGGGGCTCTGGAAACACCATATATTTT.

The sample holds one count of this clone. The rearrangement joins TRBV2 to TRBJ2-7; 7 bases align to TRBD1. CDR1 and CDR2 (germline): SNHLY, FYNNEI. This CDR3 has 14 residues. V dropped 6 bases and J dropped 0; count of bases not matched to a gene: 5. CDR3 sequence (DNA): TGTGCCAGCAGAAACAGGGGAAGCTCCTACGAGCAGTACTTC. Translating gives CASRNRGSSYEQYF. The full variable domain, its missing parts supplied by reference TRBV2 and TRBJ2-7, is EPEVTQTPSHQVTQMGQEVILRCVPISNHLYFYWYRQILGQKVEFLVSFYNNEISEKSEIFDDQFSVERPDGSNFTLKIRSTKLEDSAMYFCASRNRGSSYEQYFGPGTRLTVT.

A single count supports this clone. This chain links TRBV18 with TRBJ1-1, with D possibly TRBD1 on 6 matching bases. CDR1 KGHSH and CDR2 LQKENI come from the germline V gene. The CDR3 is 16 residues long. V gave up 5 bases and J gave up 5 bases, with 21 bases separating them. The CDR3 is CASSSTGRPPWTEAFF. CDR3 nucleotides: TGTGCCAGCTCATCGACAGGTCGACCCCCATGGACTGAAGCTTTCTTT.

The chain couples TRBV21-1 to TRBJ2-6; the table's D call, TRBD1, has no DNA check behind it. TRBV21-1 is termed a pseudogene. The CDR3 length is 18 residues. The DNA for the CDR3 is TGTGCCAGCAGCAAAGACGGCAGGGGGCGCCCTGGGGCCAACGTCCTGACTTTC. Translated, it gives CASSKDGRGRPGANVLTF.

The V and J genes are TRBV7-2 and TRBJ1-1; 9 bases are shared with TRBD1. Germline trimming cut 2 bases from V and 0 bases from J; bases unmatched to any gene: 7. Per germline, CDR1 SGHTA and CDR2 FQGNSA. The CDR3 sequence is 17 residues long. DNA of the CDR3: TGTGCCAGCAGCTTAAGAGGGGGACAGGGACTGAACACTGAAGCTTTCTTT. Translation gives CASSLRGGQGLNTEAFF. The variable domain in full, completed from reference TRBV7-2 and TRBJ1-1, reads GAGVSQSPSNKVTEKGKDVELRCDPISGHTALYWYRQSLGQGLEFLIYFQGNSAPDKSGLPSDRFSAERTGGSVSTLTIQRTQQEDSAVYLCASSLRGGQGLNTEAFFGQGTRLTVV.

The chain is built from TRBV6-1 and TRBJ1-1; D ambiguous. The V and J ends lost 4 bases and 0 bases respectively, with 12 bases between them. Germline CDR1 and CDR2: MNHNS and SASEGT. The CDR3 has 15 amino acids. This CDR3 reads CASSGGTPLNTEAFF. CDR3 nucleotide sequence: TGTGCCAGCAGTGGCGGAACACCTTTGAACACTGAAGCTTTCTTT.

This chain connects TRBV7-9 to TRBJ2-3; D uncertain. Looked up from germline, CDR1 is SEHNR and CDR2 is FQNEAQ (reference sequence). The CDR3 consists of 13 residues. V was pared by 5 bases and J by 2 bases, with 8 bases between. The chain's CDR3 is CASSPSPTDTQYF. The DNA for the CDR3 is TGTGCCAGCAGCCCCTCCCCCACAGATACGCAGTATTTT.

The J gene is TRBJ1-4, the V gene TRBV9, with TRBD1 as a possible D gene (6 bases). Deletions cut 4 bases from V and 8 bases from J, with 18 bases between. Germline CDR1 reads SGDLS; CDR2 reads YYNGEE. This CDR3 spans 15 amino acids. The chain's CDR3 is CASSPPGALGEKLFF. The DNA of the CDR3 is TGTGCCAGCAGCCCTCCAGGGGCGTTGGGGGAAAAACTGTTTTTT.

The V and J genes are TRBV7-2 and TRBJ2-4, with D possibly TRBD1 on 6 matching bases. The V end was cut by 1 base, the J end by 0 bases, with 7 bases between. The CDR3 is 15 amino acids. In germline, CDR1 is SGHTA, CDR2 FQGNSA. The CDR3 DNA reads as TGTGCCAGCAGCTTAGGACAGGTAGCCAAAAACATTCAGTACTTC. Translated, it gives CASSLGQVAKNIQYF.

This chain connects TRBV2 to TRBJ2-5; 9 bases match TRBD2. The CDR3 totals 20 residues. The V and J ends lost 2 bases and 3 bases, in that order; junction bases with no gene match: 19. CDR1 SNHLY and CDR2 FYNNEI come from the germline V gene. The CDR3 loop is CASSERLGSGGPKGKETQYF. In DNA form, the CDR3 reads TGTGCCAGCAGTGAAAGGTTGGGTAGCGGGGGCCCAAAGGGAAAAGAGACCCAGTACTTC. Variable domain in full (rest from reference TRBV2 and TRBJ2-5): EPEVTQTPSHQVTQMGQEVILRCVPISNHLYFYWYRQILGQKVEFLVSFYNNEISEKSEIFDDQFSVERPDGSNFTLKIRSTKLEDSAMYFCASSERLGSGGPKGKETQYFGPGTRLLVL.

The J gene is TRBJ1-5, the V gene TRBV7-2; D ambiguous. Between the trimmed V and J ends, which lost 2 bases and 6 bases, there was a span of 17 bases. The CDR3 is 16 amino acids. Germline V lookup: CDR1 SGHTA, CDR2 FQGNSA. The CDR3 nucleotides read TGTGCCAGCAGCTTAAGCGGTAGAGGAGTGGGTCAGCCCCAGCATTTT. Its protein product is CASSLSGRGVGQPQHF. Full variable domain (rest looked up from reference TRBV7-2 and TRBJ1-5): GAGVSQSPSNKVTEKGKDVELRCDPISGHTALYWYRQSLGQGLEFLIYFQGNSAPDKSGLPSDRFSAERTGGSVSTLTIQRTQQEDSAVYLCASSLSGRGVGQPQHFGDGTRLSIL.

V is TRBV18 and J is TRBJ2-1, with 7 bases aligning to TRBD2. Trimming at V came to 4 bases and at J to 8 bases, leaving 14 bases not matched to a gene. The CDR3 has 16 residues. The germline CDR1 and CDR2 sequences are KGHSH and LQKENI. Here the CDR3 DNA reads TGTGCCAGCTCACTCCTCTCGGGGCTAGCGGATCATGAGCAGTTCTTC. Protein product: CASSLLSGLADHEQFF.

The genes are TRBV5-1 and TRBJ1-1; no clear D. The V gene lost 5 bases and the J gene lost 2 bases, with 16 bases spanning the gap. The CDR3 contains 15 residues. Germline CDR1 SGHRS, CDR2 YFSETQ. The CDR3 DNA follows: TGCGCCAGCAGACGGGTGACCGAGGCAAACACTGAAGCTTTCTTT. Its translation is CASRRVTEANTEAFF.

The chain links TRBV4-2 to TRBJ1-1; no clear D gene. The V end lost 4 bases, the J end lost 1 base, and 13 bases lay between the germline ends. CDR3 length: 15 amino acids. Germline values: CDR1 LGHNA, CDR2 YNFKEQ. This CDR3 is CASSLRTTSNTEAFF. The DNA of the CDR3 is TGTGCCAGCAGCCTAAGGACTACATCGAACACTGAAGCTTTCTTT.

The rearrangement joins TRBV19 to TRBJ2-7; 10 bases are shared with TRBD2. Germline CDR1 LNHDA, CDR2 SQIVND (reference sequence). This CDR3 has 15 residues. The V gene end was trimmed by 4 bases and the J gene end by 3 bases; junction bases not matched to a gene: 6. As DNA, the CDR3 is TGTGCCAGTAGTACTTACCGGACTAGCGGCTACGAGCAGTACTTC. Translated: CASSTYRTSGYEQYF.

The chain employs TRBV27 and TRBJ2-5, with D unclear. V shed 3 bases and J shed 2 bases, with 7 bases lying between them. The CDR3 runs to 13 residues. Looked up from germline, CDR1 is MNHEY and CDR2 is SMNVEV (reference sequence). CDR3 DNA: TGTGCCAGCAGTTTTAGCCGGCAAGAGACCCAGTACTTC. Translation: CASSFSRQETQYF.

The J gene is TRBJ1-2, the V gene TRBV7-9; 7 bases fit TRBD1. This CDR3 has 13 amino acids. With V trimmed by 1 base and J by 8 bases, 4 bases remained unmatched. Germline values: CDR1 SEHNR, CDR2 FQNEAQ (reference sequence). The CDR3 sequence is CASSLETGRGYTF. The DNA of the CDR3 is TGTGCCAGCAGCTTAGAGACAGGGAGAGGCTACACCTTC.

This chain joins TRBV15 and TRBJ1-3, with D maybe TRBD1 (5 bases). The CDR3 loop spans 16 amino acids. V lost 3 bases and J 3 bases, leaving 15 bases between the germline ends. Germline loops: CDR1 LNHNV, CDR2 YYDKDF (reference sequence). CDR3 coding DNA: TGTGCCACCAGCAGGACTAGGGGCCCAGATGGAAACACCATATATTTT. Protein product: CATSRTRGPDGNTIYF.

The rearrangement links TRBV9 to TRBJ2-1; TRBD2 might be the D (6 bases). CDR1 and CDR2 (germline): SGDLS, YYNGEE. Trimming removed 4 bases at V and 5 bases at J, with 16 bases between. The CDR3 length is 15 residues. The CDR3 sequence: CASSSIGGTNNEQFF. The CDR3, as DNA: TGTGCCAGCAGCTCAATTGGGGGGACCAACAATGAGCAGTTCTTC. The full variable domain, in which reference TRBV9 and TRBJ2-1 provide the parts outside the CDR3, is DSGVTQTPKHLITATGQRVTLRCSPRSGDLSVYWYQQSLDQGLQFLIQYYNGEERAKGNILERFSAQQFPDLHSELNLSSLELGDSALYFCASSSIGGTNNEQFFGPGTRLTVL.

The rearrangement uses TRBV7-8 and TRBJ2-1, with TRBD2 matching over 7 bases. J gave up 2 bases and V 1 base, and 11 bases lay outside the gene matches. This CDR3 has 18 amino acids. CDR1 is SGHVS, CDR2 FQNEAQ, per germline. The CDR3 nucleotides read TGTGCCAGCAGCTTAGTAACCAGGCTAGCGGTAACCTACAATGAGCAGTTCTTC. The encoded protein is CASSLVTRLAVTYNEQFF.

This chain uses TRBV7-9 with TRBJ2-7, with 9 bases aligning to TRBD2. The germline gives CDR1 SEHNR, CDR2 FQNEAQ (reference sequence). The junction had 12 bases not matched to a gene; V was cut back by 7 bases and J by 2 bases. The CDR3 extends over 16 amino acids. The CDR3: CASNSWAGGGPYEQYF. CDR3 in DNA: TGTGCCAGCAACTCCTGGGCGGGAGGGGGGCCCTACGAGCAGTACTTC.

This CDR3 reads CASSLIGGGYTGELFF. DNA of the CDR3: TGTGCCAGCAGCTTAATCGGTGGGGGGTACACCGGGGAGCTGTTTTTT. The chain is built from TRBV7-3 and TRBJ2-2, with a possible D match to TRBD2 (6 bases). This CDR3 region has 16 residues. Germline V gives CDR1 SGHTA, CDR2 FQGTGA. Between the trimmed V and J ends, which lost 1 base and 3 bases, there was a span of 12 bases.